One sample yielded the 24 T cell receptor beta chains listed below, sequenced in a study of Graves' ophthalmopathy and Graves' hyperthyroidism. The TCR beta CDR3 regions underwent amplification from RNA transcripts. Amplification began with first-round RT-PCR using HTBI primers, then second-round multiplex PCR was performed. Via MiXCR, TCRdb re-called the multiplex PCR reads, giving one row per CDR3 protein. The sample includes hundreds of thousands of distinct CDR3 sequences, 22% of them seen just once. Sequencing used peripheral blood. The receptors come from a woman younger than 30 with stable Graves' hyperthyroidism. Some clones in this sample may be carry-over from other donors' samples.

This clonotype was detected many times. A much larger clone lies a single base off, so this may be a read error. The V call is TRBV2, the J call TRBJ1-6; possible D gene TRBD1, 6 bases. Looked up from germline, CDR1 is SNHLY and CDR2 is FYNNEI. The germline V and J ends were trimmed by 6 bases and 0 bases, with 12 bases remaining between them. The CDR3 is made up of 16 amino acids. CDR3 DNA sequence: TGTGCCAGCAGGGACGGACAGAGCTCCTATAATTCACCCCTCCACTTT. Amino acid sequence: CASRDGQSSYNSPLHF.

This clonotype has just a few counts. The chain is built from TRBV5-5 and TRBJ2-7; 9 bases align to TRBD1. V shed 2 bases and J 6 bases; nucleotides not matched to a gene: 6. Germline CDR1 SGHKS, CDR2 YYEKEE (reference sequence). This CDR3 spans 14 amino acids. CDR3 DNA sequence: TGTGCCAGCAGCTTCGACAGGGGGACCGGCGAGCAGTACTTC. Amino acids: CASSFDRGTGEQYF.

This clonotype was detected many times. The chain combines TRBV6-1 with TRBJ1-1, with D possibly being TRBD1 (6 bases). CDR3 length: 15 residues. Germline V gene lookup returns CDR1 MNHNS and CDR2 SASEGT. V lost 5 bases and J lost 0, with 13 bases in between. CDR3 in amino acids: CASSRGQLLNTEAFF. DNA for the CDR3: TGTGCCAGCAGTCGCGGACAGTTGTTGAACACTGAAGCTTTCTTT.

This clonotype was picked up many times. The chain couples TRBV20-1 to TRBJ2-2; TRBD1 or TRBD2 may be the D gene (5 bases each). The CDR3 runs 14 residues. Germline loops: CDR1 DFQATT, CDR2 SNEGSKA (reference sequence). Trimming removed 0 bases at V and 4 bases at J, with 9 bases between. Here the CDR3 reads CSARDGGSTGELFF. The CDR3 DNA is TGCAGTGCTAGAGATGGGGGTTCCACCGGGGAGCTGTTTTTT.

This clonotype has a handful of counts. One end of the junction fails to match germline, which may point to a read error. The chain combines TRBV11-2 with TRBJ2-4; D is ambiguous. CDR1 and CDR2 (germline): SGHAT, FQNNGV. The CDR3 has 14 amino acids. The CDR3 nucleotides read TGTGCCAGCAGCCCTCGTGTCGCCAAAAACATTAAGTACTTC. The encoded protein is CASSPRVAKNIKYF.

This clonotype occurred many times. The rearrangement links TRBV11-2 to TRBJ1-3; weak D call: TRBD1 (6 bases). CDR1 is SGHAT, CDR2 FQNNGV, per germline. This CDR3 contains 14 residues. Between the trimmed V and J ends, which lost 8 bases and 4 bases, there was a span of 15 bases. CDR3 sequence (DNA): TGTGCCAGCCGTAACTCAGGGGCAGGAAACACCATATATTTT. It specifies CASRNSGAGNTIYF.

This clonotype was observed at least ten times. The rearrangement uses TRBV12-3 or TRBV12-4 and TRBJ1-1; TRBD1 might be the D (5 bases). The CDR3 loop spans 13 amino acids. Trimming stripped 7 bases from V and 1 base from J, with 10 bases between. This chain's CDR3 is CASKLGANTEAFF. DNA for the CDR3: TGTGCCAGCAAACTTGGGGCGAACACTGAAGCTTTCTTT.

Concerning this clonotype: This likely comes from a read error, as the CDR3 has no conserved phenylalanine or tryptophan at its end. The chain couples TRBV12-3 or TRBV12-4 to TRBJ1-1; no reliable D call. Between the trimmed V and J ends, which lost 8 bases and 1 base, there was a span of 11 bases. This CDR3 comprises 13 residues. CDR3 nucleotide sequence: TGTGCCAGCTCTGAACAGACGAACACTGAAGCTTTCGTT. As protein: CASSEQTNTEAFV.

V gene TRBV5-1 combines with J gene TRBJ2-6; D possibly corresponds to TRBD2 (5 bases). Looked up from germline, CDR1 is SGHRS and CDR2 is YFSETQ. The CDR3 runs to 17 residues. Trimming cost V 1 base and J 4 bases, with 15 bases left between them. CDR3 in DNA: TGCGCCAGCAGCTTGCTCCCGGCAGGCGGGGGGGCCAACGTCCTGACTTTC. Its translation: CASSLLPAGGGANVLTF.

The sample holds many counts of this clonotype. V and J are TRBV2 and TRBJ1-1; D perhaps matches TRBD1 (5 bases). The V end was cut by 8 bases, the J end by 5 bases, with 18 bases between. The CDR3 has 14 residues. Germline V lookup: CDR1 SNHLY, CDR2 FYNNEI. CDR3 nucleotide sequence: TGTGCCAGCGCTGCGTGGGGCGGCGAAACTGAAGCTTTCTTT. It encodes CASAAWGGETEAFF.

The DNA of the CDR3 is TGCGCCAGCAGCTTGGCCGGGGCAGATAATCAGCCCCAGCATTTT. Translated: CASSLAGADNQPQHF. The chain recombines TRBV5-1 with TRBJ1-5; weak D call: TRBD1 (5 bases). The CDR3 loop spans 15 amino acids. Germline V gene lookup returns CDR1 SGHRS and CDR2 YFSETQ. Between the trimmed V and J ends, which lost 0 bases and 4 bases, there was a span of 11 bases.

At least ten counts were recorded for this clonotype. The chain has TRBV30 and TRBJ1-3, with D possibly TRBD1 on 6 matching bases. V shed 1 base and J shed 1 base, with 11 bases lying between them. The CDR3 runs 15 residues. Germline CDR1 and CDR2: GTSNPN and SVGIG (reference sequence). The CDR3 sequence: CAWSATGSSGNTIYF. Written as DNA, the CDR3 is TGTGCCTGGAGTGCCACAGGGTCTTCTGGAAACACCATATATTTT.

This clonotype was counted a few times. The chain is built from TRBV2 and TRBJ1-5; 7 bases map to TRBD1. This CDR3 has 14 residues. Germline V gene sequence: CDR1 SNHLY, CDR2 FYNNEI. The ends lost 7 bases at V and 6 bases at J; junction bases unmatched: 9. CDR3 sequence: CASKITGASQPQHF. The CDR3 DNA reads TGTGCCAGCAAAATTACAGGGGCTTCTCAGCCCCAGCATTTT. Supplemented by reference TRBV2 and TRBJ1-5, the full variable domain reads EPEVTQTPSHQVTQMGQEVILRCVPISNHLYFYWYRQILGQKVEFLVSFYNNEISEKSEIFDDQFSVERPDGSNFTLKIRSTKLEDSAMYFCASKITGASQPQHFGDGTRLSIL.

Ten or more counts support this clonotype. The CDR3 region is CASNLEDVSYEQYF. The CDR3 DNA reads TGTGCCAGCAACTTAGAAGACGTCTCCTACGAGCAGTACTTC. V usage is TRBV2 and J usage is TRBJ2-7, with no clear D. CDR3 length equals 14 residues. Trimming removed 7 bases from V and 0 bases from J, with 13 bases in between. The germline gives CDR1 SNHLY, CDR2 FYNNEI.

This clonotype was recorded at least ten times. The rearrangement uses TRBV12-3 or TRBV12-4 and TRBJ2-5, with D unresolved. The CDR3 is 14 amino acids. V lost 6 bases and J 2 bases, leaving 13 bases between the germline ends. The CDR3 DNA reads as TGTGCCAGCAGCCGTCTAGGGTCTCAAGAGACCCAGTACTTC. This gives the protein CASSRLGSQETQYF.

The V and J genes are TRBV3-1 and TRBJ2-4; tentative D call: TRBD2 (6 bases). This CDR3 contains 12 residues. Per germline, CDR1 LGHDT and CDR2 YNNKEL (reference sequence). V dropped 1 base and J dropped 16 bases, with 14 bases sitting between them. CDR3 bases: TGTGCCAGCAGCCAAGGAGCGGGCGGGTCTTACTTC. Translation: CASSQGAGGSYF.

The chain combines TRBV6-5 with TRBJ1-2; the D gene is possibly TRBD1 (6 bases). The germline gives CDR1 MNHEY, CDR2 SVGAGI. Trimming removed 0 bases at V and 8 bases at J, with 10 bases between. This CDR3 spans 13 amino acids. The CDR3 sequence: CASSYSPQGGYTF. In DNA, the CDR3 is TGTGCCAGCAGTTACTCGCCCCAGGGGGGCTACACCTTC.

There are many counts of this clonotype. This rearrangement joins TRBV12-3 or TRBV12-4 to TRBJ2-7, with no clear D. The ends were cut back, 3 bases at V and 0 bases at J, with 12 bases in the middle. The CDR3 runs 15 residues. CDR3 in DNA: TGTGCCAGCAGTTTCGGAAACAACCCCTCCTACGAGCAGTACTTC. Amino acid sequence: CASSFGNNPSYEQYF.

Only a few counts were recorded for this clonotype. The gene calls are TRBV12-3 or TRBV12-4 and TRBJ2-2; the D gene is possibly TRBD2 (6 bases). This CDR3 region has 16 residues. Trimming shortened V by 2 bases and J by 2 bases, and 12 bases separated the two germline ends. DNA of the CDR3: TGTGCCAGCAGTTTATTAGGACTAACAAACACCGGGGAGCTGTTTTTT. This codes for CASSLLGLTNTGELFF.

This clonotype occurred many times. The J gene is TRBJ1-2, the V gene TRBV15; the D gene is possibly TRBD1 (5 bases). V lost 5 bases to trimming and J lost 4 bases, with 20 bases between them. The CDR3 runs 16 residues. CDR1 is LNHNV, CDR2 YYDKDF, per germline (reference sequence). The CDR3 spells CATSSGGGAVPYGYTF. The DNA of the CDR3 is TGTGCCACCAGCTCCGGGGGAGGCGCGGTTCCCTATGGCTACACCTTC.

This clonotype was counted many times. The CDR3 protein is CSVRGQSNQPQHF. DNA for the CDR3: TGCAGCGTTAGGGGACAGAGCAATCAGCCCCAGCATTTT. The genes are TRBV29-1 and TRBJ1-5; 7 nucleotides agree with TRBD1. Germline trimming cut 5 bases from V and 1 base from J; bases unmatched to any gene: 2. Germline loops: CDR1 SQVTM, CDR2 ANQGSEA. This CDR3 has 13 residues. Looking up the rest from reference TRBV29-1 and TRBJ1-5 gives the full variable domain: SAVISQKPSRDICQRGTSLTIQCQVDSQVTMMFWYRQQPGQSLTLIATANQGSEATYESGFVIDKFPISRPNLTFSTLTVSNMSPEDSSIYLCSVRGQSNQPQHFGDGTRLSIL.

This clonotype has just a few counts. The CDR3 nucleotides are TGTGCCAGCAGCCTCTTGGGGGCCATTCACACTGAAGCTTTCTTT. Protein sequence: CASSLLGAIHTEAFF. V usage is TRBV5-6 and J usage is TRBJ1-1; D may be TRBD1 (6 bases). CDR3 length: 15 residues. CDR1 is SGHDT and CDR2 is YYEEEE in the germline V gene. Trimming left V 4 bases short and J 3 bases short, with 16 bases between.

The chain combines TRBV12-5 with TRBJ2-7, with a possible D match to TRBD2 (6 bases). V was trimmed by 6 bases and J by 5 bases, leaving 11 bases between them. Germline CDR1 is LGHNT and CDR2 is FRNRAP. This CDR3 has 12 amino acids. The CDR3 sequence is CASGGSLHEQYF. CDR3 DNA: TGTGCTAGTGGCGGGAGTCTCCACGAGCAGTACTTC.

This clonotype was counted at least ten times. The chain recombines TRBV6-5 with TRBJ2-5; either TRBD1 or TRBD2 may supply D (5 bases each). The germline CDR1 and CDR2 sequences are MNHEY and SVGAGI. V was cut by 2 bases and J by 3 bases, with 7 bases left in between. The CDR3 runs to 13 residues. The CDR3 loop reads CASSYQGEETQYF. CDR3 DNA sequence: TGTGCCAGCAGTTACCAGGGAGAAGAGACCCAGTACTTC.